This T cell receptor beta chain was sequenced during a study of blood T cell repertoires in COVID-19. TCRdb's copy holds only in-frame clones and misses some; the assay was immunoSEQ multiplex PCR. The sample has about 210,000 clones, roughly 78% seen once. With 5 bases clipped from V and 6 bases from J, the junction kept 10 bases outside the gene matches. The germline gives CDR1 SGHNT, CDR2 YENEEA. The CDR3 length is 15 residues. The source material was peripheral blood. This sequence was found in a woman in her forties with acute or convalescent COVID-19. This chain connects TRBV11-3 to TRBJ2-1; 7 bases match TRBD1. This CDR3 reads CASSPAGRGFNEQFF. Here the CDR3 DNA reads TGTGCCAGCAGCCCCGCCGGCAGGGGGTTCAATGAGCAGTTCTTC.